This T cell receptor beta chain was recorded in a study of OX40 agonist ivuxolimab in advanced cancers. The CDR3 consists of 15 residues. The V gene's germline CDR1 is SGHDT and CDR2 YYEEEE. The V and J ends lost 1 base and 5 bases respectively, with 15 bases between them. Sequenced by immunoSEQ multiplex PCR; TCRdb stores in-frame clones only, minus some. The sample lists 100,000 or so clones; roughly 90% were seen once. This TCR was sampled from an adult with an advanced solid tumor such as melanoma, head and neck, liver or kidney cancer. This sample comprised CD4+ or CD8+ T cells sorted from blood, obtained in a trial of the OX40 agonist ivuxolimab. The chain has TRBV5-6 and TRBJ1-1; TRBD1 might be the D (6 bases). This CDR3 is CASSLMGGGRTEAFF. CDR3 nucleotide sequence: TGTGCCAGCAGCTTGATGGGGGGCGGGAGGACTGAAGCTTTCTTT.